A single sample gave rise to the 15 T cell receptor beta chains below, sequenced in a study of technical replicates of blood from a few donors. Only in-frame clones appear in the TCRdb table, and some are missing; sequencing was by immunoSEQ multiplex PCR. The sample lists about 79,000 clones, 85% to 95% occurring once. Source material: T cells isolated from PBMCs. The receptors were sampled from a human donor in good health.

The chain's CDR3 is CASTAGANTGELFF. CDR3 nucleotides: TGTGCCAGTACCGCCGGGGCGAACACCGGGGAGCTGTTTTTT. The chain is built from TRBV19 and TRBJ2-2; D might be TRBD2 (5 bases). Germline V gene sequence: CDR1 LNHDA, CDR2 SQIVND (reference sequence). V dropped 7 bases and J dropped 0 bases, with 9 bases sitting between them. The length of the CDR3 is 14 residues.

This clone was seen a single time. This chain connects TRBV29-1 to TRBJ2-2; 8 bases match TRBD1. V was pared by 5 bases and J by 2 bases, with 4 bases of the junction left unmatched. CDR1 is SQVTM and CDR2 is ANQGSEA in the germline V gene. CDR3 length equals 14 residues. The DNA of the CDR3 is TGCAGCGTTAGGACAGGGAGCAACACCGGGGAGCTGTTTTTT. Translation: CSVRTGSNTGELFF.

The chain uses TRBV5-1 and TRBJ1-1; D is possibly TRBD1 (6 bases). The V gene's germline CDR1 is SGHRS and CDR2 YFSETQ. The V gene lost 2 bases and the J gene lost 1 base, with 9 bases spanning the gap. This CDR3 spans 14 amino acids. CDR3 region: CASSLTTGNTEAFF. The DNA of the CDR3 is TGCGCCAGCAGCTTAACGACAGGGAACACTGAAGCTTTCTTT. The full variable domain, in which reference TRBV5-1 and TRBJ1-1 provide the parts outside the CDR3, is KAGVTQTPRYLIKTRGQQVTLSCSPISGHRSVSWYQQTPGQGLQFLFEYFSETQRNKGNFPGRFSGRQFSNSRSEMNVSTLELGDSALYLCASSLTTGNTEAFFGQGTRLTVV.

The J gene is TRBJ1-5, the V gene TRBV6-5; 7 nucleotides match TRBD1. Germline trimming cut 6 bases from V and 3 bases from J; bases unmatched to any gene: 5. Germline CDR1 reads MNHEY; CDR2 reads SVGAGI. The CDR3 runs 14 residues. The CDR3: CASRRTGVNQPQHF. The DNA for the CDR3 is TGTGCCAGCAGACGCACAGGGGTCAATCAGCCCCAGCATTTT.

The CDR3 loop is CAWSFGPNEKLFF. CDR3 nucleotides: TGTGCCTGGAGTTTTGGGCCTAATGAAAAACTGTTTTTT. This sequence joins TRBV30 and TRBJ1-4; no clear D gene. The germline V gene has CDR1 GTSNPN and CDR2 SVGIG (reference sequence). V was trimmed by 2 bases and J by 3 bases, leaving 7 bases between them. The CDR3 runs to 13 residues.

Here the CDR3 reads CASSEVLLNTEAFF. The CDR3 DNA follows: TGTGCCAGCAGTGAAGTCCTACTGAACACTGAAGCTTTCTTT. The chain uses TRBV6-1 and TRBJ1-1; no clear D gene. The CDR3 covers 14 residues. Germline values: CDR1 MNHNS, CDR2 SASEGT. V was cut by 1 base and J by 0 bases, with 6 bases left in between.

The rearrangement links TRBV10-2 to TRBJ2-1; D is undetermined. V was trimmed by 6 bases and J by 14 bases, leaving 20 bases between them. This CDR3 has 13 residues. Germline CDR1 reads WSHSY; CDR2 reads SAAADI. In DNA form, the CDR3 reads TGCGCCAGCAGGCCAGGCGTCTTGAGTATGAAGTTCTTC. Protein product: CASRPGVLSMKFF.

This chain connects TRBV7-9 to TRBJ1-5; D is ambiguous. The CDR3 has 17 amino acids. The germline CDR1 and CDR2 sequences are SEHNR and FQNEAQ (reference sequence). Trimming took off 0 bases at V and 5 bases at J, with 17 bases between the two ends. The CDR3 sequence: CASSLAFGVREDQPQHF. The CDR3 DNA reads TGTGCCAGCAGCTTAGCCTTTGGCGTAAGGGAGGATCAGCCCCAGCATTTT.

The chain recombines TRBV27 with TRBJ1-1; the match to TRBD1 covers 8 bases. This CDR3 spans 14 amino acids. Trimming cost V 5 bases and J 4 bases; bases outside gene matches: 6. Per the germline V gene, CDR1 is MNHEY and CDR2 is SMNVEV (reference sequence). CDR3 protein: CASSTNTGGTEAFF. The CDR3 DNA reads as TGTGCCAGCAGTACTAACACAGGGGGCACTGAAGCTTTCTTT.

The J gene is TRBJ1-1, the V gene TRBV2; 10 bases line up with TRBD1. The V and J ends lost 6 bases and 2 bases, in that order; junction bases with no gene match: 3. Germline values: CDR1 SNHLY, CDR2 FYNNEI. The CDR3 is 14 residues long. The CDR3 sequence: CASRGDRGNTEAFF. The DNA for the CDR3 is TGTGCCAGCAGAGGGGACAGGGGAAACACTGAAGCTTTCTTT.

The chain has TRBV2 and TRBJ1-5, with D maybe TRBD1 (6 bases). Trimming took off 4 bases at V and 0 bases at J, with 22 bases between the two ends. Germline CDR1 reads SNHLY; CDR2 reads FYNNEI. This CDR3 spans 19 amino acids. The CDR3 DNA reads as TGTGCCAGCAGTGGAGGGGTTCGGGACACAACTTATAGCAATCAGCCCCAGCATTTT. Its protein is CASSGGVRDTTYSNQPQHF.

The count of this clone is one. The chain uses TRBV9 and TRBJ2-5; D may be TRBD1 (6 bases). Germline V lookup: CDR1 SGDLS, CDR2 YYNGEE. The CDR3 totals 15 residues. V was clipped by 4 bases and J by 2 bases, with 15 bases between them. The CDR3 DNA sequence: TGTGCCAGCAGCTTACAGGGTGCCCTGCAAGAGACCCAGTACTTC. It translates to CASSLQGALQETQYF.

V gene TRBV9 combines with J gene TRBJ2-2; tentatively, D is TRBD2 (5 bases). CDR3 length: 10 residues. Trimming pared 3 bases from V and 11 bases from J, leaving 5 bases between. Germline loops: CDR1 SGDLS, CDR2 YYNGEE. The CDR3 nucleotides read TGTGCCAGCAGCGGGACTGAGCTGTTTTTT. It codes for CASSGTELFF.

The CDR3 region has the DNA TGCGCCAGCAGCTTGTCGCACATAGCCTCCTACGAGCAGTACTTC. Its protein is CASSLSHIASYEQYF. This chain connects TRBV5-1 to TRBJ2-7; D is unclear. The CDR3 length is 15 residues. V was shortened by 1 base and J by 0 bases, with 11 bases between the two germline ends. CDR1 is SGHRS and CDR2 is YFSETQ in the germline V gene.

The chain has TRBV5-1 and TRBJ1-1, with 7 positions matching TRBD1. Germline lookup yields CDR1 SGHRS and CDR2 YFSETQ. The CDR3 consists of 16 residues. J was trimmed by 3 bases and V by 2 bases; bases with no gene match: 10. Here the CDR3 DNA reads TGCGCCAGCAGCTTAGGACCAGGGACAGATGACACTGAAGCTTTCTTT. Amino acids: CASSLGPGTDDTEAFF.